These 3 T cell receptor beta chains originate from one sample sequenced in a study of blood T cell repertoires in COVID-19. Assay: immunoSEQ multiplex PCR; the TCRdb copy retains only in-frame clones and omits some. The repertoire holds 150,000 or so clones, with roughly 90% as singletons. The specimen sequenced was peripheral blood. All receptors derive from a human donor in a cohort sampled during active COVID-19.

The chain uses TRBV19 and TRBJ2-7; D possibly corresponds to TRBD2 (6 bases). Germline V gives CDR1 LNHDA, CDR2 SQIVND (reference sequence). V was pared by 4 bases and J by 3 bases, with 13 bases between. The CDR3 length is 14 residues. Here the CDR3 DNA reads TGTGCCAGTAGTAAAGGGGACTTGAACTACGAGCAGTACTTC. It is translated as CASSKGDLNYEQYF.

This chain links TRBV7-3 with TRBJ2-1; TRBD1 aligns across 9 bases. The length of the CDR3 is 15 residues. Trimming at V came to 5 bases and at J to 9 bases, leaving 11 bases not matched to a gene. Germline values: CDR1 SGHTA, CDR2 FQGTGA. The CDR3 loop is CASSLGQGINGEQFF. The CDR3 bases are TGTGCCAGCAGCCTTGGACAGGGGATTAATGGTGAGCAGTTCTTC.

The V and J genes are TRBV5-1 and TRBJ2-1, with D perhaps TRBD2 (5 bases). This CDR3 has 16 amino acids. Germline V gene sequence: CDR1 SGHRS, CDR2 YFSETQ. V lost 1 base and J lost 1, with 12 bases in between. The CDR3 loop is CASSLSLARSYNEQFF. CDR3 bases: TGCGCCAGCAGCTTGAGCCTAGCAAGATCCTACAATGAGCAGTTCTTC.